This T cell receptor beta chain is from a study of blood T cell repertoires in COVID-19. Study-level information: Sample material is recorded as cDNA or gDNA derived from T cells, B-cell-depleted T cells, or PBMCs.

The participants were between about 18 and 90 years old and came from 24 US areas. Clinical history as reported by participants underpinned cohort assignment. The table came from immunoSEQ multiplex PCR; TCRdb's copy has only in-frame clones and leaves some out. This table holds some 340,000 clones, over 90% found once. The germline gives CDR1 SGHAT, CDR2 FQDESV (reference sequence). Trimming at V came to 5 bases and at J to 3 bases, leaving 4 bases not matched to a gene. This CDR3 has 15 amino acids. This chain links TRBV11-1 with TRBJ1-4, with TRBD1 matching over 9 bases. Sequencing was carried out using PBMCs or T cells enriched from blood (not recorded which). The clonotype was recovered from a woman aged 25 to 39 who had been exposed to COVID-19. The CDR3: CASSEDRGANEKLFF. CDR3 coding DNA: TGTGCCAGCAGCGAAGACAGGGGGGCTAATGAAAAACTGTTTTTT.